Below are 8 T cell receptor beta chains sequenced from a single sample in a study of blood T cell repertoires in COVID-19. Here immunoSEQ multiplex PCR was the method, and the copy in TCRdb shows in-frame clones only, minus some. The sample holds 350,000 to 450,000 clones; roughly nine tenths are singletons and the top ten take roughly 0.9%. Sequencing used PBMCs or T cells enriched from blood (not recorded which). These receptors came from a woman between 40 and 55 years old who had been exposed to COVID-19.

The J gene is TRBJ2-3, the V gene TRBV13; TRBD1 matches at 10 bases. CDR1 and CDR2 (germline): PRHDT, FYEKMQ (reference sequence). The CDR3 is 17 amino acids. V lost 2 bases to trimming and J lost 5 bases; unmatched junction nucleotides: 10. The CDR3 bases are TGTGCCAGCAGCTTACGGTCGGGACAGGGGATGGGAGATACGCAGTATTTT. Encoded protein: CASSLRSGQGMGDTQYF.

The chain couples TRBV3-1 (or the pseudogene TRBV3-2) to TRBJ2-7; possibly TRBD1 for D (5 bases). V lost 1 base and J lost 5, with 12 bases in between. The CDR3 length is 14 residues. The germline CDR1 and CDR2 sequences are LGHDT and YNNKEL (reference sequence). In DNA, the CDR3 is TGTGCCAGCAGCCAAGTCTCTAGGGGCCACGAGCAGTACTTC. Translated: CASSQVSRGHEQYF.

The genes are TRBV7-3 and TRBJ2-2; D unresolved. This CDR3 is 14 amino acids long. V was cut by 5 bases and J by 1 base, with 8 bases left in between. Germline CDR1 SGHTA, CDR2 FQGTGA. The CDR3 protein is CASSRNRNTGELFF. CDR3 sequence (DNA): TGTGCCAGCAGCAGAAACAGGAACACCGGGGAGCTGTTTTTT.

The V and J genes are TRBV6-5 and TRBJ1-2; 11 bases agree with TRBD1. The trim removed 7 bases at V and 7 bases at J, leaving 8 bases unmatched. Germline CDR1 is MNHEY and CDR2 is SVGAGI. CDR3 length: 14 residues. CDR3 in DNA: TGTGCCAGCAACCATGGACAGGGGGCTGGTGGCTACACCTTC. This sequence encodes CASNHGQGAGGYTF.

This CDR3 is CASSPRRSGTYEQYF. The CDR3 bases are TGTGCCAGCAGCCCTAGAAGGAGCGGGACCTACGAGCAGTACTTC. V and J are TRBV7-2 and TRBJ2-7, with 7 bases aligning to TRBD2. The CDR3 is made up of 15 amino acids. The V gene's germline CDR1 is SGHTA and CDR2 FQGNSA. After removal of 5 bases from V and 2 bases from J, the junction contained 9 bases not matched to a gene.

CDR3 sequence: CASSVSPGQNTEAFF. The CDR3 DNA reads as TGTGCCAGCAGCGTAAGCCCGGGACAGAACACTGAAGCTTTCTTT. This rearrangement joins TRBV9 to TRBJ1-1, with a weak D call TRBD1 (6 bases). The V end was cut by 1 base, the J end by 1 base, with 11 bases between. Germline loops: CDR1 SGDLS, CDR2 YYNGEE. The CDR3 spans 15 residues.

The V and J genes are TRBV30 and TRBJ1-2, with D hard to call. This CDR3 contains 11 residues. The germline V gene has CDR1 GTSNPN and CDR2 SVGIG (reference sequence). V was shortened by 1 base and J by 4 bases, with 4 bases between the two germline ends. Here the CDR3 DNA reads TGTGCCTGGAGTGGTCTCTATGGCTACACCTTC. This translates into CAWSGLYGYTF.

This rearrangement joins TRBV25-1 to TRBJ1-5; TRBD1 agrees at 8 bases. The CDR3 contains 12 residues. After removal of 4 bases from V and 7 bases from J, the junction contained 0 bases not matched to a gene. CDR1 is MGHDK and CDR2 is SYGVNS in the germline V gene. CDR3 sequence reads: CASSGQGQPQHF. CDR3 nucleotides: TGTGCCAGCAGTGGACAGGGGCAGCCCCAGCATTTT.